These T cell receptor beta chains were read from a single sample in a study of early T cells in non-severe SARS-CoV-2 infection. TCRdb re-called the 5' RACE reads with MiXCR, one entry per CDR3 protein. The table shows around 76,000 distinct CDR3 sequences, with approximately 10% occurring only once. The material sequenced was whole blood. The receptors stem from an adult who was a healthcare worker with PCR-confirmed SARS-CoV-2 infection or an uninfected control (not recorded which). Both conserved end residues are part of each CDR3. A D gene is named only where the DNA matches it firmly. Clone size is stated in some rows and not others, as once, few, many or a class when expanded.

abundance: many; j_gene: TRBJ2-3; v_gene: TRBV5-4; d_gene: TRBD2; CDR3nt: TGTGCCAGCAGCCGGAGCGGGGGGCTTAGCACAGATACGCAGTATTTT; CDR3aa: CASSRSGGLSTDTQYF
abundance: many; j_gene: TRBJ1-1; v_gene: TRBV3-1; d_gene: NA; CDR3nt: TGTGCCAGTACAGGGATAGGCACTGAAGCTTTCTTT; CDR3aa: CASTGIGTEAFF
abundance: few; j_gene: TRBJ1-1; v_gene: TRBV6-2/TRBV6-3; d_gene: NA; CDR3nt: TGTGCCAGCTCGAGGCGGAGTGAAGCTTTCTTT; CDR3aa: CASSRRSEAFF
abundance: few; j_gene: TRBJ2-2; v_gene: TRBV15; d_gene: NA; CDR3nt: TGTGCCACCAGCAGAGATCTTCGGGGACCGAACACCGGGGAGCTGTTTTTT; CDR3aa: CATSRDLRGPNTGELFF
abundance: few; j_gene: TRBJ1-3; v_gene: TRBV30; d_gene: NA; CDR3nt: TGTGCCTGCGGGCGGATAGGGGGAAACACCATATATTTT; CDR3aa: CACGRIGGNTIYF
abundance: few; j_gene: TRBJ1-6; v_gene: TRBV2; d_gene: TRBD1; CDR3nt: TGTGCCAGCAGTTCGCCCGGGACAGAGAATTCACCCCTCCACTTT; CDR3aa: CASSSPGTENSPLHF
abundance: NA; j_gene: TRBJ2-5; v_gene: TRBV29-1; d_gene: TRBD1; CDR3nt: TGCAGCGTTGAAGATATATCGGGACAGGGTTTCCCGGAGACCCAGTACTTC; CDR3aa: CSVEDISGQGFPETQYF
abundance: few; j_gene: TRBJ2-3; v_gene: TRBV6-6; d_gene: NA; CDR3nt: TGTGCCAGCAGCCAATTCACAGATACGCAGTATTTT; CDR3aa: CASSQFTDTQYF
abundance: NA; j_gene: TRBJ2-3; v_gene: TRBV18; d_gene: NA; CDR3nt: TGTGGCAGCTCACCATTGGAGGCAGATACGCAGTATTTT; CDR3aa: CGSSPLEADTQYF
abundance: many; j_gene: TRBJ1-1; v_gene: TRBV6-5; d_gene: NA; CDR3nt: TGTGCCAGCGGGAGGGGCGAAGTGAACACTGAAGCTTTCTTT; CDR3aa: CASGRGEVNTEAFF
abundance: many; j_gene: TRBJ2-4; v_gene: TRBV18; d_gene: TRBD1; CDR3nt: TGTGCCAGCTCACAAGGGACAGGGTCCGACATTCAGTACTTC; CDR3aa: CASSQGTGSDIQYF
abundance: few; j_gene: TRBJ2-2; v_gene: TRBV6-1; d_gene: NA; CDR3nt: TGTGCCAGCAGTGGCGGCAGTACGAACACCGGGGAGCTGTTTTTT; CDR3aa: CASSGGSTNTGELFF
abundance: many; j_gene: TRBJ1-4; v_gene: TRBV7-9; d_gene: NA; CDR3nt: TGTGCCAGCAGCCCGACCTATGAAAAACTGTTTTTT; CDR3aa: CASSPTYEKLFF
abundance: NA; j_gene: TRBJ2-6; v_gene: TRBV5-1; d_gene: NA; CDR3nt: TGCGCCAGCAGGAGAGCGGGTGACTCTGGGGCCAACGTCCTGACTTTC; CDR3aa: CASRRAGDSGANVLTF
abundance: few; j_gene: TRBJ2-4; v_gene: TRBV6-5; d_gene: NA; CDR3nt: TGTGCCAGCCGAGTTGCATATTCGGGAGAAAACATTCAGTACTTC; CDR3aa: CASRVAYSGENIQYF
abundance: NA; j_gene: TRBJ2-2; v_gene: TRBV29-1; d_gene: NA; CDR3nt: TGCAGCGTTGAAAGTGACGCCGGGGAGCTGTTTTTT; CDR3aa: CSVESDAGELFF
abundance: NA; j_gene: TRBJ2-1; v_gene: TRBV2; d_gene: NA; CDR3nt: TGTGCCAGCAGTGGCCAGGGGTGGAATGAGCAGTTCTTC; CDR3aa: CASSGQGWNEQFF
abundance: many; j_gene: TRBJ2-3; v_gene: TRBV7-2; d_gene: NA; CDR3nt: TGTGCCAGCAGCTTAGTCATAGGAAGCACAGATACGCAGTATTTT; CDR3aa: CASSLVIGSTDTQYF
abundance: NA; j_gene: TRBJ2-5; v_gene: TRBV5-1; d_gene: NA; CDR3nt: TGCGCCAGCACCACAGGCGGGACCCAGTACTTC; CDR3aa: CASTTGGTQYF
abundance: many; j_gene: TRBJ2-3; v_gene: TRBV6-1; d_gene: NA; CDR3nt: TGTGCCAGCAGTGAACGCCCCGCAGATACGCAGTATTTT; CDR3aa: CASSERPADTQYF
abundance: NA; j_gene: TRBJ2-5; v_gene: TRBV2; d_gene: TRBD2; CDR3nt: TGTGCCAGCAGCTCCGATAGGGCTAGCGGGGAGGAGACCCAGTACTTC; CDR3aa: CASSSDRASGEETQYF
abundance: many; j_gene: TRBJ1-3; v_gene: TRBV7-2; d_gene: NA; CDR3nt: TGTGCCAGCACTCCTCGGGGCGGTCCTGGAAACACCATATATTTT; CDR3aa: CASTPRGGPGNTIYF
abundance: NA; j_gene: TRBJ1-1; v_gene: TRBV12-3/TRBV12-4; d_gene: NA; CDR3nt: TGTGCCAGCAGCTCGTCCCGATACACTGAAGCTTTCTTT; CDR3aa: CASSSSRYTEAFF
abundance: few; j_gene: TRBJ1-4; v_gene: TRBV29-1; d_gene: NA; CDR3nt: TGCAGCGCGAAGGGGCAGCCAACTAATGAAAAACTGTTTTTT; CDR3aa: CSAKGQPTNEKLFF
abundance: few; j_gene: TRBJ1-2; v_gene: TRBV2; d_gene: TRBD1; CDR3nt: TGTGCCAGCAGTGAGAATAGGGGGCAGAGTTATACCTTC; CDR3aa: CASSENRGQSYTF
abundance: many; j_gene: TRBJ2-3; v_gene: TRBV18; d_gene: TRBD1; CDR3nt: TGTGCCAGCTCACCAGGGACAGGGGGGACAGATACGCAGTATTTT; CDR3aa: CASSPGTGGTDTQYF
abundance: NA; j_gene: TRBJ2-7; v_gene: TRBV28; d_gene: TRBD1; CDR3nt: TGTGCCAGCAGTTCTACCGGGACAGGGTACCACGAGCAGTACTTC; CDR3aa: CASSSTGTGYHEQYF
abundance: few; j_gene: TRBJ2-3; v_gene: TRBV5-1; d_gene: TRBD1; CDR3nt: TGCGCCAGCAGCTCGGGACAGATCACAGATACGCAGTATTTT; CDR3aa: CASSSGQITDTQYF
abundance: few; j_gene: TRBJ2-7; v_gene: TRBV3-1; d_gene: NA; CDR3nt: TGTGCCAGCAGCCAAGTCCCGGGGCTGGGGGAGCAGTACTTC; CDR3aa: CASSQVPGLGEQYF
abundance: NA; j_gene: TRBJ2-1; v_gene: TRBV5-1; d_gene: NA; CDR3nt: TGCGCCAGCAGCTTGGGGGGATCCAATGAGCAGTTCTTC; CDR3aa: CASSLGGSNEQFF
abundance: few; j_gene: TRBJ1-2; v_gene: TRBV6-5; d_gene: TRBD1; CDR3nt: TGTGCCAGCAGCCAAACCAGGGGGGGTGTCTATGGCTACACCTTC; CDR3aa: CASSQTRGGVYGYTF
abundance: NA; j_gene: TRBJ1-2; v_gene: TRBV3-1; d_gene: NA; CDR3nt: TGTGCCAGCAGCCAAGACCCCAATAGCTATGGCTACACCTTC; CDR3aa: CASSQDPNSYGYTF
abundance: NA; j_gene: TRBJ1-5; v_gene: TRBV7-6; d_gene: TRBD1; CDR3nt: TGTGCCAGCAGCGTGGGGACAGGGAGGAATCAGCCCCAGCATTTT; CDR3aa: CASSVGTGRNQPQHF
abundance: many; j_gene: TRBJ2-7; v_gene: TRBV7-9; d_gene: TRBD1; CDR3nt: TGTGCCAGCAGCTTAGGAGACAGGGCTATAGAGCAGTACTTC; CDR3aa: CASSLGDRAIEQYF
abundance: many; j_gene: TRBJ2-7; v_gene: TRBV6-5; d_gene: NA; CDR3nt: TGTGCCAGCAGTTATACAGGCGCCTACGAGCAGTACTTC; CDR3aa: CASSYTGAYEQYF
abundance: many; j_gene: TRBJ2-7; v_gene: TRBV10-1; d_gene: TRBD1; CDR3nt: TGCGCCAGCAGTCAGGGGGCACGGGGCGAGCAGTACTTC; CDR3aa: CASSQGARGEQYF
abundance: NA; j_gene: TRBJ2-1; v_gene: TRBV29-1; d_gene: NA; CDR3nt: TGCAGCGCAACACCCGGGACACTCTACAATGAGCAGTTCTTC; CDR3aa: CSATPGTLYNEQFF
abundance: many; j_gene: TRBJ2-3; v_gene: TRBV6-5; d_gene: NA; CDR3nt: TGTGCCAGCAGTTACTCACTCAGCCGAGATACGCAGTATTTT; CDR3aa: CASSYSLSRDTQYF
abundance: many; j_gene: TRBJ1-6; v_gene: TRBV3-1; d_gene: TRBD1; CDR3nt: TGTGCCAGCAGCCAAGAGGGGACAGTTTCACCCCTCCACTTT; CDR3aa: CASSQEGTVSPLHF
abundance: few; j_gene: TRBJ1-6; v_gene: TRBV7-6; d_gene: NA; CDR3nt: TGTGCCAGCAGCTCCACCCCCAGTCGGGAGTCTACTTCACCCCTCCACTTT; CDR3aa: CASSSTPSRESTSPLHF
abundance: few; j_gene: TRBJ1-5; v_gene: TRBV6-1; d_gene: NA; CDR3nt: TGTGCCAGCAGTGAAAAGAGGGTATCGGGCAATCAGCCCCAGCATTTT; CDR3aa: CASSEKRVSGNQPQHF
abundance: many; j_gene: TRBJ2-3; v_gene: TRBV29-1; d_gene: NA; CDR3nt: TGCAGCGTTGAAGCCGGGGGCACAGATACGCAGTATTTT; CDR3aa: CSVEAGGTDTQYF
abundance: few; j_gene: TRBJ1-2; v_gene: TRBV6-1; d_gene: TRBD1; CDR3nt: TGTGCCAGCAGTGAAGCTCAGGCAGGGGGTAACTATGGCTACACCTTC; CDR3aa: CASSEAQAGGNYGYTF
abundance: few; j_gene: TRBJ1-1; v_gene: TRBV27; d_gene: NA; CDR3nt: TGTGCCAGCGGGAGAACGGTGAACACTGAAGCTTTCTTT; CDR3aa: CASGRTVNTEAFF
abundance: many; j_gene: TRBJ1-4; v_gene: TRBV12-3/TRBV12-4; d_gene: NA; CDR3nt: TGTGCCAGCAGCTCACAGGGCGCAACTAATGAAAAACTGTTTTTT; CDR3aa: CASSSQGATNEKLFF
abundance: many; j_gene: TRBJ2-7; v_gene: TRBV4-2; d_gene: NA; CDR3nt: TGTGCCAGCAGCCTTGGGCCTACCTACGAGCAGTACTTC; CDR3aa: CASSLGPTYEQYF
abundance: many; j_gene: TRBJ2-3; v_gene: TRBV29-1; d_gene: NA; CDR3nt: TGCAGCGCCTACAAATCCTCGGACAGCTTTACCACAGATACGCAGTATTTT; CDR3aa: CSAYKSSDSFTTDTQYF
abundance: many; j_gene: TRBJ1-1; v_gene: TRBV6-2/TRBV6-3; d_gene: NA; CDR3nt: TGTGCCAGCAGTTCGCAGTCCAGGGGCGCGGCTTTCTTT; CDR3aa: CASSSQSRGAAFF
abundance: few; j_gene: TRBJ1-6; v_gene: TRBV6-5; d_gene: NA; CDR3nt: TGTGCCAGCAGTTACGGGGTAGTGAATTCACCCCTCCACTTT; CDR3aa: CASSYGVVNSPLHF
abundance: few; j_gene: TRBJ1-5; v_gene: TRBV12-3/TRBV12-4; d_gene: NA; CDR3nt: TGTGCCAGCAGTCCCCCGGGAGGTGGCAATCAGCCCCAGCATTTT; CDR3aa: CASSPPGGGNQPQHF
abundance: NA; j_gene: TRBJ1-4; v_gene: TRBV5-1; d_gene: NA; CDR3nt: TGCGCCAGCAGTCGGAGGGGGACGGATGAAAAACTGTTTTTT; CDR3aa: CASSRRGTDEKLFF
abundance: medium-sized; j_gene: TRBJ2-5; v_gene: TRBV13; d_gene: TRBD1; CDR3nt: TGTGCCAGCAGAGGACAGGGCGACCAAGAGACCCAGTACTTC; CDR3aa: CASRGQGDQETQYF
abundance: few; j_gene: TRBJ1-1; v_gene: TRBV11-2; d_gene: NA; CDR3nt: TGTGCCAGCAGCTTAGCGGTGGGCACTGAAGCTTTCTTT; CDR3aa: CASSLAVGTEAFF
abundance: few; j_gene: TRBJ2-7; v_gene: TRBV10-1; d_gene: TRBD1; CDR3nt: TGCGCCAGCAGTAGATCCGGGACAGCCGCCTACGAGCAGTACTTC; CDR3aa: CASSRSGTAAYEQYF
abundance: few; j_gene: TRBJ1-3; v_gene: TRBV9; d_gene: NA; CDR3nt: TGTGCCAGCAGCGTCAGTTGGGCAGCTGGAAACACCATATATTTT; CDR3aa: CASSVSWAAGNTIYF
abundance: NA; j_gene: TRBJ2-1; v_gene: TRBV7-2; d_gene: NA; CDR3nt: TGTGCCAGCAGCCAGGGGGGCAGGGGACCCTACAATGAGCAGTTCTTC; CDR3aa: CASSQGGRGPYNEQFF
abundance: many; j_gene: TRBJ2-1; v_gene: TRBV4-2; d_gene: TRBD2; CDR3nt: TGTGCCAGCAGCCAACAGACTAGCGGCTCCTACAATGAGCAGTTCTTC; CDR3aa: CASSQQTSGSYNEQFF
abundance: many; j_gene: TRBJ2-7; v_gene: TRBV9; d_gene: NA; CDR3nt: TGTGCCAGCAGCGTAGGGTTAGGGCCGACCTACGAGCAGTACTTC; CDR3aa: CASSVGLGPTYEQYF
abundance: few; j_gene: TRBJ1-2; v_gene: TRBV18; d_gene: NA; CDR3nt: TGTGCCAGCTCACCACGGGCAGCTCAACTAAACTATGGCTACACCTTC; CDR3aa: CASSPRAAQLNYGYTF